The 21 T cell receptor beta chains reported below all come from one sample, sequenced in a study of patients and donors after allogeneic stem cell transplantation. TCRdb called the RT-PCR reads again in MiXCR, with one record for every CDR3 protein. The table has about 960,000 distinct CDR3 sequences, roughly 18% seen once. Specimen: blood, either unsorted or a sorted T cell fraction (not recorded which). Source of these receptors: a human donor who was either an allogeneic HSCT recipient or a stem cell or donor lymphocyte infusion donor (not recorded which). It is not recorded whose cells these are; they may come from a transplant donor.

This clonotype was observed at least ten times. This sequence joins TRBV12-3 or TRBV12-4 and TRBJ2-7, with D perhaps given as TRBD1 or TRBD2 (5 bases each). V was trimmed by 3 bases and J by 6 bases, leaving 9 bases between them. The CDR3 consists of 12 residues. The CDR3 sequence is CASSFGGREQYF. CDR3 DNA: TGTGCCAGCAGTTTTGGGGGTCGCGAGCAGTACTTC.

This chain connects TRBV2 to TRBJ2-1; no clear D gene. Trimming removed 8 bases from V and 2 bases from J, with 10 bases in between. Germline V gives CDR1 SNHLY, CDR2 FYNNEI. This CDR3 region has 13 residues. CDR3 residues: CASQGFPYNEQFF. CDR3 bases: TGTGCCAGCCAAGGGTTTCCCTACAATGAGCAGTTCTTC.

The CDR3 DNA reads as TGTGCCAGCAGTTCCCTTCCCGGGACTATTAACACCGGGGAGCTGTTTTTT. Protein product: CASSSLPGTINTGELFF. The rearrangement joins TRBV6-5 to TRBJ2-2; 7 nucleotides match TRBD2. The V gene's germline CDR1 is MNHEY and CDR2 SVGAGI. J gave up 2 bases and V 4 bases, and 10 bases lay outside the gene matches. This CDR3 is 17 amino acids long.

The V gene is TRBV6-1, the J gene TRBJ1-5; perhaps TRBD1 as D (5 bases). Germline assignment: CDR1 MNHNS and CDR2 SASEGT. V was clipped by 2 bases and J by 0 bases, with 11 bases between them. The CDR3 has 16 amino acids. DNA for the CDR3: TGTGCCAGCAGTGAATCCCGCAGGGCTAGCAATCAGCCCCAGCATTTT. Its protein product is CASSESRRASNQPQHF.

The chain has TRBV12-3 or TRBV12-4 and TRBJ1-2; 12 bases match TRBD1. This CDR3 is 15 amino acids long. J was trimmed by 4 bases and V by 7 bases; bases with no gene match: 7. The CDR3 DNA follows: TGTGCCAGCACTATAGGGACAGGGGGCACCTATGGCTACACCTTC. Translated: CASTIGTGGTYGYTF.

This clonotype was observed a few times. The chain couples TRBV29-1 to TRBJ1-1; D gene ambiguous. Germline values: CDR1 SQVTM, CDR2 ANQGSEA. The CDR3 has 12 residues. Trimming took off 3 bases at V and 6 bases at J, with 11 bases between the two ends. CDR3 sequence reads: CSVEAMWAEAFF. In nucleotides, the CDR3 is TGCAGCGTTGAGGCTATGTGGGCTGAAGCTTTCTTT. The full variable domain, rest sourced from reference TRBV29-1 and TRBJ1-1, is SAVISQKPSRDICQRGTSLTIQCQVDSQVTMMFWYRQQPGQSLTLIATANQGSEATYESGFVIDKFPISRPNLTFSTLTVSNMSPEDSSIYLCSVEAMWAEAFFGQGTRLTVV.

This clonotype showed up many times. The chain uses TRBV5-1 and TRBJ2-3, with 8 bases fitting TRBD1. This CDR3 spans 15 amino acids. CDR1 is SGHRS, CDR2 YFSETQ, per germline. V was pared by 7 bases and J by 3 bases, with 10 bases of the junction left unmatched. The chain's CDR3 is CASGQTGDRTDTQYF. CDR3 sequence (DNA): TGCGCCAGCGGACAGACAGGGGATCGTACAGATACGCAGTATTTT.

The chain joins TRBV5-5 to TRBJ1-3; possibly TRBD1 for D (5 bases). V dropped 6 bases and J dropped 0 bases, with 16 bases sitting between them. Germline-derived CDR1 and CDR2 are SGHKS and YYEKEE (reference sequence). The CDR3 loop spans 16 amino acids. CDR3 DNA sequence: TGTGCCAGCACTCGAAACCCCCAGGGCTCTGGAAACACCATATATTTT. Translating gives CASTRNPQGSGNTIYF. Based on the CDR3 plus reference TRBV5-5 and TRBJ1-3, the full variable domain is DAGVTQSPTHLIKTRGQQVTLRCSPISGHKSVSWYQQVLGQGPQFIFQYYEKEERGRGNFPDRFSARQFPNYSSELNVNALLLGDSALYLCASTRNPQGSGNTIYFGEGSWLTVV.

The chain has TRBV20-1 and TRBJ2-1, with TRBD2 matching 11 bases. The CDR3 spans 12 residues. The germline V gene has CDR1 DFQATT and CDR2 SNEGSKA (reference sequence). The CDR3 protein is CKISGGVNEQFF. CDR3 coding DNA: TGCAAAATTAGCGGGGGGGTCAATGAGCAGTTCTTC.

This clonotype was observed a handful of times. The CDR3 reads CASTWTGSSYEQYF. The CDR3, as DNA: TGTGCCAGCACCTGGACAGGGAGCTCCTACGAGCAGTACTTC. The genes are TRBV2 and TRBJ2-7, with 8 bases identical to TRBD1. V lost 7 bases to trimming and J lost 0 bases; unmatched junction nucleotides: 5. The CDR3 extends over 14 amino acids. From germline, CDR1 is SNHLY and CDR2 FYNNEI.

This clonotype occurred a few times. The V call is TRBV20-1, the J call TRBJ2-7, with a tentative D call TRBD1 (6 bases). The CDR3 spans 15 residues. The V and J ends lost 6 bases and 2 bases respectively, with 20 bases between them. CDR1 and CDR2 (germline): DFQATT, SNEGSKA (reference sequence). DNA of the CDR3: TGCAGTGCCTCCCTCAACAGGGTGAGGACCTACGAGCAGTACTTC. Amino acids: CSASLNRVRTYEQYF.

CDR3 protein: CASSPSARSADTQYF. As DNA, the CDR3 is TGTGCCAGCAGCCCCAGTGCCCGGAGTGCAGATACGCAGTATTTT. This chain uses TRBV7-6 with TRBJ2-3, with D hard to call. In germline, CDR1 is SGHVS, CDR2 FNYEAQ. V was cut by 5 bases and J by 4 bases, with 16 bases left in between. This CDR3 is 15 amino acids long.

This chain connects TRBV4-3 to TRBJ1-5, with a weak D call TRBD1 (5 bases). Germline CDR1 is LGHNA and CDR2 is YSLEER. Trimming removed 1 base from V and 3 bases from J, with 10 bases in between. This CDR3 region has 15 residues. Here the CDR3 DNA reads TGCGCCAGCAGCCAAGCCACAGGCCACAATCAGCCCCAGCATTTT. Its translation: CASSQATGHNQPQHF.

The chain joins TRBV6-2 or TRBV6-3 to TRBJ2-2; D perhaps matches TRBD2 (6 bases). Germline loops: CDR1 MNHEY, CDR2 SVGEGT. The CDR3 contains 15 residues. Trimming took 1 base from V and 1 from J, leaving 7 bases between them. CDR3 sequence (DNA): TGTGCCAGCAGTTACTTCGGGAGGAACACCGGGGAGCTGTTTTTT. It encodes CASSYFGRNTGELFF.

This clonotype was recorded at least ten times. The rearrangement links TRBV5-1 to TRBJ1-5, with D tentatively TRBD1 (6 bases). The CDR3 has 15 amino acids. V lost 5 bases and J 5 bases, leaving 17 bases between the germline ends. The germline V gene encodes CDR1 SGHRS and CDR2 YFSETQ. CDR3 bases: TGCGCCAGCAGGCAAACAGGGTCCCCCTATCAGCCCCAGCATTTT. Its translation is CASRQTGSPYQPQHF.

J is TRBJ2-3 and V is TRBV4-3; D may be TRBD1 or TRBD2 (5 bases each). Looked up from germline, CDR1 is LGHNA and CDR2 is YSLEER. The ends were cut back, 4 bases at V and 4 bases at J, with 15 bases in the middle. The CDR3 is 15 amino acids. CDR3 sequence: CASSRVVGTPDTQYF. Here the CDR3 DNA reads TGCGCCAGCAGCCGGGTGGTCGGGACCCCAGATACGCAGTATTTT.

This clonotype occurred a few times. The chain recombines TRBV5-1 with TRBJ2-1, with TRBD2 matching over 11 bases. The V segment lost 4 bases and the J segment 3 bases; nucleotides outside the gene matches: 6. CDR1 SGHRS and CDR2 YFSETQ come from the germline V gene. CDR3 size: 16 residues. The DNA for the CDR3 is TGCGCCAGCAGCGAGGTACTAGCGGGAGACTACAATGAGCAGTTCTTC. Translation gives CASSEVLAGDYNEQFF.

This CDR3 reads CSASGLALQETQYF. The CDR3 DNA is TGCAGTGCTAGCGGACTAGCGCTACAAGAGACCCAGTACTTC. J is TRBJ2-5 and V is TRBV20-1; 9 nucleotides match TRBD2. The CDR3 totals 14 residues. The V gene's germline CDR1 is DFQATT and CDR2 SNEGSKA (reference sequence). The V and J ends lost 3 bases and 2 bases, in that order; junction bases with no gene match: 4.

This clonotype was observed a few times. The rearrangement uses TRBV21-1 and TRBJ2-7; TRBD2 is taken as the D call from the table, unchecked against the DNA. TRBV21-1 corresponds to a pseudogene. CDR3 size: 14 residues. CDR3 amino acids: CASSWSPRSYEQYF. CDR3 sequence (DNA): TGTGCCAGCAGTTGGAGTCCCCGCTCCTACGAGCAGTACTTC.

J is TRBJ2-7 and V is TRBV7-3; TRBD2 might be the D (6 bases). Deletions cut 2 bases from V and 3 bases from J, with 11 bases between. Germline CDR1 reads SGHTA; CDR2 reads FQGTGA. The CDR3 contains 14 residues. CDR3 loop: CASSLRGINYEQYF. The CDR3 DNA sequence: TGTGCCAGCAGCTTACGGGGGATTAACTACGAGCAGTACTTC.

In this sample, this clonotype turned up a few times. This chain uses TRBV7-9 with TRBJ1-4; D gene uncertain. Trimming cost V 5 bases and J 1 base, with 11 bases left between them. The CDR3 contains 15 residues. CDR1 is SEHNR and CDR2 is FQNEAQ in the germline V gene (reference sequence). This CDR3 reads CASSPPRLTNEKLFF. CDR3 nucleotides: TGTGCCAGCAGCCCCCCCCGGCTAACTAATGAAAAACTGTTTTTT.